The 18 T cell receptor beta chains reported below all come from one sample, sequenced in a study of spatial heterogeneity in lung cancer. TCRdb recomputed calls from the 5' RACE reads with MiXCR, one row per CDR3 protein. The sample records roughly 100,000 distinct CDR3 sequences, approximately 8.5% being singletons. Time point given: sample taken at primary tumor resection. Whole RNA obtained from tumor, nontumor lung or frozen PBMC underwent sequencing without sorting. The sequencing used PBMCs, collected at surgery. The receptors here all came from a male donor with early-stage non-small cell lung cancer.

The chain carries TRBV29-1 and TRBJ1-5, with unresolved D. V lost 4 bases, J lost 5 bases, and 12 bases lay in between. Looked up from germline, CDR1 is SQVTM and CDR2 is ANQGSEA. The CDR3 runs to 13 residues. CDR3 DNA sequence: TGCAGCGTTGGAGAATTACTGGATCAGCCCCAGCATTTT. Its translation is CSVGELLDQPQHF.

This clonotype was seen a handful of times. This chain connects TRBV7-2 to TRBJ1-5, with 9 bases that match TRBD1. The CDR3 has 15 amino acids. V lost 5 bases, J lost 2 bases, and 4 bases stayed unmatched. CDR1 SGHTA and CDR2 FQGNSA come from the germline V gene. In nucleotides, the CDR3 is TGTGCCAGCAGCACCACAGGGGGCCGCAATCAGCCCCAGCATTTT. Amino acid sequence: CASSTTGGRNQPQHF.

The table lists this clonotype with a few counts. V usage is TRBV20-1 and J usage is TRBJ1-1, with a tentative D call TRBD1 (5 bases). The CDR3 runs 14 residues. Germline lookup yields CDR1 DFQATT and CDR2 SNEGSKA (reference sequence). V was trimmed by 0 bases and J by 5 bases, leaving 13 bases between them. The CDR3 sequence is CSARDRNRLTEAFF. CDR3 coding DNA: TGCAGTGCTAGAGATCGTAACAGGCTGACTGAAGCTTTCTTT.

J is TRBJ2-1 and V is TRBV27; D unclear. CDR3 length equals 15 residues. V was pared by 4 bases and J by 3 bases, with 13 bases between. Per germline, CDR1 MNHEY and CDR2 SMNVEV (reference sequence). This chain's CDR3 is CASSSPTDYYNEQFF. The CDR3 DNA is TGTGCCAGCAGTTCCCCCACTGATTACTACAATGAGCAGTTCTTC.

The rearrangement links TRBV5-1 to TRBJ1-6; 10 positions match TRBD1. V dropped 5 bases and J dropped 8; count of bases not matched to a gene: 7. Germline CDR1 is SGHRS and CDR2 is YFSETQ. This CDR3 is built from 15 residues. CDR3 nucleotides: TGCGCCAGCAGGCCGACAGGGGGCCTTTATTCACCCCTCCACTTT. It specifies CASRPTGGLYSPLHF. The full variable domain, its missing parts supplied by reference TRBV5-1 and TRBJ1-6, is KAGVTQTPRYLIKTRGQQVTLSCSPISGHRSVSWYQQTPGQGLQFLFEYFSETQRNKGNFPGRFSGRQFSNSRSEMNVSTLELGDSALYLCASRPTGGLYSPLHFGNGTRLTVT.

This clonotype was counted between two and nine times. V usage is TRBV12-3 or TRBV12-4 and J usage is TRBJ2-5; TRBD2 aligns across 12 bases. There are 14 residues in the CDR3. Trimming took 6 bases from V and 4 from J; bases not matched to a gene: 3. Here the CDR3 reads CASRVLAGGETQYF. The CDR3 DNA reads as TGTGCCAGCAGGGTACTAGCGGGAGGAGAGACCCAGTACTTC.

This clonotype was counted between two and nine times. V gene TRBV7-9 combines with J gene TRBJ2-1; D unclear. The germline V gene has CDR1 SEHNR and CDR2 FQNEAQ (reference sequence). The CDR3 sequence is 15 residues long. With 5 bases removed from V and 0 bases from J, the gap between germline ends came to 11 bases. CDR3 sequence reads: CASSPRPSSYNEQFF. DNA of the CDR3: TGTGCCAGCAGCCCTCGACCTAGCTCCTACAATGAGCAGTTCTTC. The variable domain in full, with the rest retrieved from reference TRBV7-9 and TRBJ2-1, is DTGVSQNPRHKITKRGQNVTFRCDPISEHNRLYWYRQTLGQGPEFLTYFQNEAQLEKSRLLSDRFSAERPKGSFSTLEIQRTEQGDSAMYLCASSPRPSSYNEQFFGPGTRLTVL.

At least ten counts were recorded for this clonotype. The chain joins TRBV27 to TRBJ1-6, with 7 nucleotides matching TRBD1. CDR3 length: 15 residues. V shed 6 bases, J shed 8 bases, and the junction held 10 bases outside the gene matches. Looked up from germline, CDR1 is MNHEY and CDR2 is SMNVEV (reference sequence). The CDR3 protein is CASRREGAGHSPLHF. CDR3 coding DNA: TGTGCCAGCAGAAGAGAGGGGGCAGGACATTCACCCCTCCACTTT.

V gene TRBV25-1 combines with J gene TRBJ2-5, with D possibly TRBD1 on 6 matching bases. The CDR3 is 15 residues long. Trimming took 1 base from V and 6 from J, leaving 15 bases between them. CDR1 and CDR2 (germline): MGHDK, SYGVNS. CDR3 DNA sequence: TGTGCCAGCAGTGAATTGAGAGGGGGTATGAAGACCCAGTACTTC. Translated, it gives CASSELRGGMKTQYF.

At least ten counts were recorded for this clonotype. The V call is TRBV20-1, the J call TRBJ2-2, with TRBD1 matching over 8 bases. After removal of 1 base from V and 7 bases from J, the junction contained 5 bases not matched to a gene. This CDR3 region has 14 residues. Germline CDR1 and CDR2: DFQATT and SNEGSKA (reference sequence). As DNA, the CDR3 is TGCAGTGCTAGAGCAGGGGGCGATGACGGGGAGCTGTTTTTT. This gives the protein CSARAGGDDGELFF.

This clonotype was counted only a few times. The V gene is TRBV24-1, the J gene TRBJ2-1; the D is unclear. The CDR3 is made up of 11 amino acids. The ends were cut back, 3 bases at V and 12 bases at J, with 8 bases in the middle. The germline CDR1 and CDR2 sequences are KGHDR and SFDVKD. The CDR3 loop is CATSDQRAQFF. The CDR3 region has the DNA TGTGCCACCAGTGATCAAAGGGCGCAGTTCTTC.

This clonotype was picked up many times. The chain employs TRBV19 and TRBJ1-1; D ambiguous. The V gene's germline CDR1 is LNHDA and CDR2 SQIVND (reference sequence). This CDR3 comprises 13 residues. V was trimmed by 5 bases and J by 0 bases, leaving 7 bases between them. CDR3 amino acids: CASSASLNTEAFF. DNA for the CDR3: TGTGCCAGTAGTGCCAGCCTGAACACTGAAGCTTTCTTT. Variable domain in full (rest from reference TRBV19 and TRBJ1-1): DGGITQSPKYLFRKEGQNVTLSCEQNLNHDAMYWYRQDPGQGLRLIYYSQIVNDFQKGDIAEGYSVSREKKESFPLTVTSAQKNPTAFYLCASSASLNTEAFFGQGTRLTVV.

Remarks on this clonotype: This is likely a read error, given that the CDR3 carries no conserved phenylalanine or tryptophan at its end. The rearrangement joins TRBV3-1 to TRBJ1-1; no clear D gene. The CDR3 spans 12 residues. V lost 1 base and J lost 8, with 8 bases in between. The germline V gene encodes CDR1 LGHDT and CDR2 YNNKEL (reference sequence). CDR3 loop: CASSQGYAEAFS. CDR3 nucleotides: TGTGCCAGCAGCCAAGGGTATGCCGAAGCTTTCTCT.

The chain combines TRBV12-3 or TRBV12-4 with TRBJ2-7; TRBD1 might be the D (6 bases). This CDR3 has 14 amino acids. V lost 2 bases and J 2 bases, leaving 10 bases between the germline ends. The CDR3 DNA sequence: TGTGCCAGCAGTTTATCAGGGGCAACCTACGAGCAGTACTTC. Protein product: CASSLSGATYEQYF.

Many counts were recorded for this clonotype. V is TRBV7-3 and J is TRBJ1-4; D call uncertain. The CDR3 sequence is 14 residues long. Germline V lookup: CDR1 SGHTA, CDR2 FQGTGA. The ends were cut back, 5 bases at V and 8 bases at J, with 15 bases in the middle. In DNA form, the CDR3 reads TGTGCCAGCAGCCCCAAGGGTGATCGAGAAAAACTGTTTTTT. Amino acid sequence: CASSPKGDREKLFF. Full variable domain (outside the CDR3, taken from reference TRBV7-3 and TRBJ1-4): GAGVSQTPSNKVTEKGKYVELRCDPISGHTALYWYRQSLGQGPEFLIYFQGTGAADDSGLPNDRFFAVRPEGSVSTLKIQRTERGDSAVYLCASSPKGDREKLFFGSGTQLSVL.

This clonotype has a handful of counts. The gene calls are TRBV20-1 and TRBJ2-3, with D perhaps TRBD1 (6 bases). This CDR3 spans 11 amino acids. V dropped 6 bases and J dropped 5 bases, with 9 bases sitting between them. The germline gives CDR1 DFQATT, CDR2 SNEGSKA (reference sequence). Written as DNA, the CDR3 is TGCAGTGCGGAACAGGGAGATACGCAGTATTTT. Its protein is CSAEQGDTQYF.

This clonotype was counted at least ten times. The V gene is TRBV24-1, the J gene TRBJ1-5; 9 positions match TRBD1. V dropped 11 bases and J dropped 6; count of bases not matched to a gene: 16. The CDR3 sequence is 16 residues long. The germline V gene encodes CDR1 KGHDR and CDR2 SFDVKD. The CDR3 coding sequence is TGTGCCATCCGAACTCCGGGACAGGGAAAGACTCAGCCCCAGCATTTT. This gives the protein CAIRTPGQGKTQPQHF.

This clonotype was recorded many times. The chain links TRBV12-3 or TRBV12-4 to TRBJ1-4; TRBD1 matches 8 bases. CDR3 size: 14 residues. With 3 bases clipped from V and 8 bases from J, the junction kept 5 bases outside the gene matches. This CDR3 is CASSFFGQGEKLFF. Written as DNA, the CDR3 is TGTGCCAGCAGTTTTTTTGGACAGGGAGAAAAACTGTTTTTT.